Following are 9 T cell receptor beta chains from one sample sequenced in a study of CD8+CD57+ T cells in acquired aplastic anemia (dated by TCRdb to the late 2010s). Data came from an Illumina HiSeq 2000. Genomic DNA served as template for TCR beta VDJ combination and CDR3 sequence profiling. TCRdb redid the processing of the public reads, applying fastp at Q25 and MiXCR, and retained in-frame beta chains. One record per CDR3 amino acid sequence lists the most common genes and DNA. The sample table contains around 190,000 distinct CDR3 sequences; only one count was recorded for roughly half of them. Roughly 15% of the sample lies in the top ten. Sequencing was performed on sorted CD4+, CD8+, or CD8+CD57+ T cells (not recorded which) from PBMCs. These receptors were collected from a human donor in good health, serving as a control.

This clonotype was seen repeatedly, ten times or more. The CDR3 reads CSARDNTGKDTEAFF. The CDR3 coding sequence is TGCAGTGCTAGAGATAATACGGGAAAGGACACTGAAGCTTTCTTT. The genes are TRBV20-1 and TRBJ1-1; D is ambiguous. Trimming cost V 0 bases and J 3 bases, with 14 bases left between them. CDR3 length: 15 residues. CDR1 is DFQATT and CDR2 is SNEGSKA in the germline V gene (reference sequence).

This chain links TRBV6-4 with TRBJ1-6, with TRBD1 identical over 9 bases. V was clipped by 8 bases and J by 11 bases; unmatched bases: 10. CDR1 MRHNA and CDR2 SNTAGT come from the germline V gene. This CDR3 region has 14 residues. CDR3: CASGPGTGMTPLHF. The CDR3 bases are TGTGCCAGCGGTCCCGGGACAGGGATGACACCCCTCCACTTT.

The chain recombines TRBV7-6 with TRBJ2-3; either TRBD1 or TRBD2 may fit D (5 bases each). Per the germline V gene, CDR1 is SGHVS and CDR2 is FNYEAQ. V was trimmed by 1 base and J by 2 bases, leaving 10 bases between them. This CDR3 has 15 residues. Here the CDR3 DNA reads TGTGCCAGCAGCTTAGGGGACGTGGTCACAGATACGCAGTATTTT. Its protein is CASSLGDVVTDTQYF.

This clonotype was counted at least ten times. The chain links TRBV12-3 or TRBV12-4 to TRBJ1-1; D gene ambiguous. The CDR3 totals 14 residues. V was pared by 5 bases and J by 4 bases, with 14 bases between. CDR3 region: CASSQWEEGTEAFF. CDR3 sequence (DNA): TGTGCCAGCAGTCAGTGGGAAGAGGGCACTGAAGCTTTCTTT.

The V and J genes are TRBV10-3 and TRBJ1-1; the match to TRBD1 covers 12 bases. Germline CDR1 reads ENHRY; CDR2 reads SYGVKD. The CDR3 consists of 15 residues. Trimming at V came to 6 bases and at J to 3 bases, leaving 5 bases not matched to a gene. CDR3 protein: CAIRGGQGADTEAFF. The CDR3 nucleotides are TGTGCCATCAGGGGGGGACAGGGGGCCGACACTGAAGCTTTCTTT.

DNA for the CDR3: TGTGCCAGTAGCAAACAGGGGGCTTCACCCCTCCACTTT. Translation: CASSKQGASPLHF. The genes are TRBV19 and TRBJ1-6; 9 bases fit TRBD1. J lost 9 bases, V lost 6 bases, and 3 bases had no gene match. Per the germline V gene, CDR1 is LNHDA and CDR2 is SQIVND (reference sequence). The CDR3 sequence is 13 residues long.

The chain has TRBV25-1 and TRBJ2-7; the D is unclear. Germline values: CDR1 MGHDK, CDR2 SYGVNS. The ends were cut back, 6 bases at V and 1 base at J, with 7 bases in the middle. This CDR3 is 12 amino acids long. The CDR3 sequence is CASSSQSYEQYF. The CDR3 DNA follows: TGTGCCAGCAGCTCCCAGTCCTACGAGCAGTACTTC.

The chain combines TRBV20-1 with TRBJ1-6, with 8 bases matching TRBD1. The CDR3 has 16 amino acids. V dropped 1 base and J dropped 7; count of bases not matched to a gene: 9. Germline V gene sequence: CDR1 DFQATT, CDR2 SNEGSKA (reference sequence). The CDR3: CSARGIRQGANSPLHF. The CDR3 nucleotides read TGCAGTGCTAGAGGTATTCGGCAGGGGGCGAATTCACCCCTCCACTTT.

The sample holds many counts of this clonotype. The V gene is TRBV5-1, the J gene TRBJ1-5; D possibly corresponds to TRBD1 (5 bases). Germline assignment: CDR1 SGHRS and CDR2 YFSETQ. Trimming cost V 0 bases and J 1 base, with 8 bases left between them. This CDR3 comprises 15 residues. The CDR3 spells CASSLGGGSNQPQHF. CDR3 in DNA: TGCGCCAGCAGCTTGGGGGGGGGGAGCAATCAGCCCCAGCATTTT.